These T cell receptor beta chains were read from a single sample in a study of blood T cell repertoires in COVID-19. Profiled with immunoSEQ multiplex PCR; TCRdb holds only in-frame clones, not every one. The table includes about 7,100 clones, 70% to 90% detected once. Sequenced sample: peripheral blood. These receptors all come from a man aged 70 or older with active COVID-19. Each CDR3 is given with its conserved first and last residue. A D gene is named only where the DNA matches it firmly.

DNA,CDR3,V,J,D,length
TGCGCCAGCAGCGAAACAGGGTTTCAGCCCCAGCATTTT,CASSETGFQPQHF,TRBV10-1,TRBJ1-5,NA,13
TGTGCTAGTGTCGTGGGTACTGGACAGAGGGAGACCCAGTACTTC,CASVVGTGQRETQYF,TRBV12-5,TRBJ2-5,NA,15
TGTGCCATCGAGGCATACACAGATACGCAGTATTTT,CAIEAYTDTQYF,TRBV2,TRBJ2-3,NA,12
TGTGCCAGCAGTTACTCCGGGGGAGGGACTGAAGCTTTCTTT,CASSYSGGGTEAFF,TRBV6-2/TRBV6-3,TRBJ1-1,NA,14
TGTGCCAGCAGTGACCCGCGACAGGGGGGCTTCACAGATACGCAGTATTTT,CASSDPRQGGFTDTQYF,TRBV25-1,TRBJ2-3,TRBD1,17
TGTGCCAGTAGTGAACAGGGGAGGTATCAGCCCCAGCATTTT,CASSEQGRYQPQHF,TRBV19,TRBJ1-5,TRBD1,14
TGTGCCAGCAGCCCCACCGGACAGGGGATGGCCAATGAGCAGTTCTTC,CASSPTGQGMANEQFF,TRBV9,TRBJ2-1,TRBD1,16
TGTGCCAGCAGCTTGGGGACTAGCGGGGGCACAGATACGCAGTATTTT,CASSLGTSGGTDTQYF,TRBV5-4,TRBJ2-3,TRBD2,16
TGTGCCAGCAGCTTAGGGACAGGCTCCTACGAGCAGTACTTC,CASSLGTGSYEQYF,TRBV27,TRBJ2-7,TRBD1,14
TGTGCCAGCAGCCCCGGACACGCCACTAACTATGGCTACACCTTC,CASSPGHATNYGYTF,TRBV9,TRBJ1-2,NA,15
TGTGCCAGCAGCGCCAGCCGGGACAGGGAGAAGTATGAGCAGTTCTTC,CASSASRDREKYEQFF,TRBV7-2,TRBJ2-1,TRBD1,16
TGTGCCAGCAGTATAGGACAGGGGGAAGACATTCAGTACTTC,CASSIGQGEDIQYF,TRBV2,TRBJ2-4,TRBD1,14
TGTGCCAGTAGCTTACCCGTAGACGGTGGCCGGGACGAGCAGTACTTC,CASSLPVDGGRDEQYF,TRBV11-2,TRBJ2-7,NA,16
TGTGCCAGCAGGCCAACTAGCGGGGGGACGGATGAGCAGTTCTTC,CASRPTSGGTDEQFF,TRBV2,TRBJ2-1,TRBD2,15
TGTGCCAGCAGCTTAGTGACAGGGGTTGACGGCTACACCTTC,CASSLVTGVDGYTF,TRBV13,TRBJ1-2,TRBD1,14
TGTGCCAGCAGCATATACAGGGAGTTTAATGAAAAACTGTTTTTT,CASSIYREFNEKLFF,TRBV7-8,TRBJ1-4,NA,15
TGCGCCAGCAGCCCTGACGGGAGGGGGCAAGAGACCCAGTACTTC,CASSPDGRGQETQYF,TRBV5-1,TRBJ2-5,TRBD2,15
TGTGCCAGCAGTTCACGGACAGGGGGGAATGAGCAGTTCTTC,CASSSRTGGNEQFF,TRBV6-5,TRBJ2-1,TRBD1,14
TGTGCCAGCAGCTTAAGGTTCGGGGGTGCTAGCACAGATACGCAGTATTTT,CASSLRFGGASTDTQYF,TRBV13,TRBJ2-3,NA,17